These 32 T cell receptor beta chains share one sample of origin, sequenced in a study of shared clonotypes between healthy human individuals (dated by TCRdb to the early 2020s). The method was the immunoSEQ multiplex PCR assay. Here the immuneACCESS table is served through TCRdb, limited to in-frame sequences with V and J called. Missing clones are a known gap in these copies; in checked studies unresolved V genes cover under half, and the rest lacks a known reason. This sample comprises about 1,800,000 clones, around 96% of them detected only once. 1.2% of the sample lies in the top ten. CD8 naive samples consisted of CD45RO-negative cells that were positively selected for CCR7, yielding a CD45RA+CCR7+ population without TemRA cells. The source material was naive CD8+ T cells sorted from blood. This specimen's cell subset or site label, per the study, means: CD45RA+CCR7+. These receptors came from a man aged 18 to 29 in good health.

V gene TRBV7-9 combines with J gene TRBJ2-5; 7 bases align to TRBD1. Unmatched junction bases numbered 13, after V lost 7 bases and J lost 5 bases. From germline, CDR1 is SEHNR and CDR2 FQNEAQ (reference sequence). This CDR3 has 15 residues. The CDR3 here is CASTFTSGTAETQYF. The CDR3 DNA reads as TGTGCCAGCACCTTTACCTCTGGGACAGCCGAGACCCAGTACTTC.

The table lists this clone with a few counts. The rearrangement links TRBV7-2 to TRBJ1-2, with D perhaps matching TRBD1 (6 bases). Trimming shortened V by 5 bases and J by 4 bases, and 17 bases separated the two germline ends. The germline gives CDR1 SGHTA, CDR2 FQGNSA. The CDR3 has 15 residues. The CDR3 nucleotides read TGTGCCAGCAGCCCGAGGGGGGCTTCTAGCTATGGCTACACCTTC. Translating gives CASSPRGASSYGYTF.

In regard to this clone: Other DNA sequences from this sample encode an identical CDR3 as well. CDR3 sequence (DNA): TGTGCCAGCAGTACACAGGGGTCAAATGAAAAACTGTTTTTT. Translation gives CASSTQGSNEKLFF. The chain recombines TRBV27 with TRBJ1-4; 7 positions agree with TRBD1. The CDR3 has 14 residues. V was pared by 5 bases and J by 5 bases, with 5 bases of the junction left unmatched. CDR1 is MNHEY and CDR2 is SMNVEV in the germline V gene (reference sequence). The variable domain in full, completed from reference TRBV27 and TRBJ1-4, reads EAQVTQNPRYLITVTGKKLTVTCSQNMNHEYMSWYRQDPGLGLRQIYYSMNVEVTDKGDVPEGYKVSRKEKRNFPLILESPSPNQTSLYFCASSTQGSNEKLFFGSGTQLSVL.

This clone was seen only once. V and J are TRBV7-9 and TRBJ2-2; D is unresolved. Germline lookup yields CDR1 SEHNR and CDR2 FQNEAQ (reference sequence). The CDR3 has 12 residues. V was cut by 4 bases and J by 6 bases, with 6 bases left in between. The CDR3 sequence: CASSSESGELFF. Here the CDR3 DNA reads TGTGCCAGCAGCTCCGAGTCCGGGGAGCTGTTTTTT.

The genes are TRBV4-1 and TRBJ2-5, with D tentatively TRBD1 or TRBD2 (5 bases each). The V end lost 1 base, the J end lost 8 bases, and 14 bases lay between the germline ends. This CDR3 is 14 amino acids long. Germline CDR1 is MGHRA and CDR2 is YSYEKL. DNA for the CDR3: TGCGCCAGCAGCCAAGGGCCGGGGCCGTTAACCCAGTACTTC. Translation: CASSQGPGPLTQYF.

The chain uses TRBV6-5 and TRBJ2-1, with 10 nucleotides matching TRBD1. The CDR3 is made up of 15 amino acids. CDR1 and CDR2 from the germline V gene are MNHEY and SVGAGI. Trimming took 6 bases from V and 7 from J; bases not matched to a gene: 9. In nucleotides, the CDR3 is TGTGCCAGCAGCCCTCCGGGACAGGGGATGAATGAGCAGTTCTTC. It is translated as CASSPPGQGMNEQFF.

The chain employs TRBV4-1 and TRBJ1-1; TRBD1 aligns across 10 bases. This CDR3 region has 14 residues. Germline CDR1 MGHRA, CDR2 YSYEKL. V lost 3 bases, J lost 4 bases, and 2 bases stayed unmatched. CDR3: CASSHRTGGTEAFF. CDR3 in DNA: TGCGCCAGCAGCCATCGGACAGGGGGCACTGAAGCTTTCTTT.

The chain links TRBV4-1 to TRBJ2-7, with TRBD2 as a possible D gene (7 bases). V shed 4 bases and J shed 0 bases, with 13 bases lying between them. Germline-derived CDR1 and CDR2 are MGHRA and YSYEKL. The CDR3 consists of 15 residues. The CDR3 nucleotides read TGCGCCAGCAGCCGAGGGGGGGTTGGCTCCTACGAGCAGTACTTC. This codes for CASSRGGVGSYEQYF.

Here the CDR3 DNA reads TGTGCCAGCAGCCCGACAGGGAACGAGCAGTACTTC. Translated, it gives CASSPTGNEQYF. The chain links TRBV11-2 to TRBJ2-7, with 7 bases that match TRBD1. The CDR3 totals 12 residues. J lost 5 bases, V lost 5 bases, and 3 bases had no gene match. From germline, CDR1 is SGHAT and CDR2 FQNNGV.

The V call is TRBV27, the J call TRBJ2-7; 7 nucleotides agree with TRBD1. The CDR3 contains 14 residues. J was trimmed by 1 base and V by 5 bases; bases with no gene match: 5. Germline CDR1 reads MNHEY; CDR2 reads SMNVEV (reference sequence). The CDR3 region is CASSPDRISYEQYF. The CDR3 DNA sequence: TGTGCCAGCAGTCCGGACAGGATTTCCTACGAGCAGTACTTC.

This clone came up once. V is TRBV30 and J is TRBJ2-3; tentatively, D is TRBD2 (6 bases). V lost 5 bases and J 0 bases, leaving 9 bases between the germline ends. Germline V gene lookup returns CDR1 GTSNPN and CDR2 SVGIG (reference sequence). This CDR3 is 13 amino acids long. The CDR3 DNA reads as TGTGCCTGGGTAGCGGAGAGCACAGATACGCAGTATTTT. Translating it yields CAWVAESTDTQYF.

In its sample, this clone was seen once. The rearrangement uses TRBV9 and TRBJ1-3, with D unresolved. Trimming took 0 bases from V and 0 from J, leaving 7 bases between them. This CDR3 has 15 residues. Germline V gene data show CDR1 as SGDLS and CDR2 as YYNGEE. The CDR3 nucleotides read TGTGCCAGCAGCGTAGCCGGCTACTCTGGAAACACCATATATTTT. Translated: CASSVAGYSGNTIYF.

This clone was observed once. This sequence joins TRBV6-1 and TRBJ2-4; tentatively, D is TRBD2 (6 bases). V was cut by 1 base and J by 8 bases, with 15 bases left in between. There are 15 residues in the CDR3. Germline values: CDR1 MNHNS, CDR2 SASEGT. Written as DNA, the CDR3 is TGTGCCAGCAGTGAAGGGTGGGTGACGGGGGACATTCAGTACTTC. It translates to CASSEGWVTGDIQYF.

This chain joins TRBV5-5 and TRBJ1-2, with D maybe TRBD1 (5 bases). The CDR3 covers 15 residues. With 2 bases removed from V and 4 bases from J, the gap between germline ends came to 15 bases. Germline assignment: CDR1 SGHKS and CDR2 YYEKEE (reference sequence). CDR3 amino acids: CASSFLTVLGYGYTF. CDR3 in DNA: TGTGCCAGCAGCTTCCTGACAGTCTTGGGCTATGGCTACACCTTC.

Comments on this clone: In the same sample, other DNA sequences code for this CDR3. This chain connects TRBV28 to TRBJ2-7, with D perhaps TRBD1 (5 bases). There are 13 residues in the CDR3. Germline CDR1 reads MDHEN; CDR2 reads SYDVKM. The V gene lost 5 bases and the J gene lost 2 bases, with 10 bases spanning the gap. The CDR3 loop is CASSLRTTYEQYF. CDR3 nucleotides: TGTGCCAGCAGTCTCCGGACAACCTACGAGCAGTACTTC. Using reference TRBV28 and TRBJ2-7 for the parts outside the CDR3, the full variable domain is DVKVTQSSRYLVKRTGEKVFLECVQDMDHENMFWYRQDPGLGLRLIYFSYDVKMKEKGDIPEGYSVSREKKERFSLILESASTNQTSMYLCASSLRTTYEQYFGPGTRLTVT.

V and J are TRBV4-2 and TRBJ1-1, with D tentatively TRBD1 (6 bases). Germline CDR1 LGHNA, CDR2 YNFKEQ. This CDR3 region has 15 residues. V shed 4 bases and J shed 1 base, with 13 bases lying between them. The CDR3 sequence: CASSPEDRPNTEAFF. CDR3 DNA: TGTGCCAGCAGCCCCGAGGACAGACCGAACACTGAAGCTTTCTTT.

This clone was recorded only once. The chain carries TRBV6-4 and TRBJ1-6; D call uncertain. The V gene lost 9 bases and the J gene lost 0 bases, with 24 bases spanning the gap. The CDR3 length is 19 residues. The germline CDR1 and CDR2 sequences are MRHNA and SNTAGT. CDR3 sequence (DNA): TGTGCCAGGGCTGGTTGTGTGACAAAACCTAGCTCCTATAATTCACCCCTCCACTTT. Its protein is CARAGCVTKPSSYNSPLHF.

DNA of the CDR3: TGTGCCAGCAGTTTTTACGCTAGCGGGGAACAGACCCAGTACTTC. This gives the protein CASSFYASGEQTQYF. This chain links TRBV27 with TRBJ2-5; 9 bases map to TRBD2. Germline CDR1 reads MNHEY; CDR2 reads SMNVEV (reference sequence). Trimming at V came to 3 bases and at J to 6 bases, leaving 8 bases not matched to a gene. The CDR3 extends over 15 amino acids.

The CDR3 protein is CATAIQGQAYEQYF. The DNA for the CDR3 is TGTGCCACCGCCATCCAGGGACAGGCCTACGAGCAGTACTTC. The rearrangement joins TRBV27 to TRBJ2-7; 8 bases fit TRBD1. This CDR3 comprises 14 residues. V dropped 10 bases and J dropped 2; count of bases not matched to a gene: 10. CDR1 and CDR2 from the germline V gene are MNHEY and SMNVEV (reference sequence).

This chain uses TRBV6-1 with TRBJ2-5, with D tentatively TRBD1 (5 bases). The CDR3 spans 16 residues. The germline V gene encodes CDR1 MNHNS and CDR2 SASEGT. V lost 1 base, J lost 3 bases, and 15 bases lay in between. CDR3 sequence reads: CASSEEPRGLEETQYF. The DNA for the CDR3 is TGTGCCAGCAGTGAAGAACCTAGGGGATTAGAAGAGACCCAGTACTTC.

This chain uses TRBV9 with TRBJ2-1, with TRBD1 matching over 7 bases. The germline V gene has CDR1 SGDLS and CDR2 YYNGEE. This CDR3 is 16 amino acids long. V was clipped by 4 bases and J by 0 bases; unmatched bases: 7. This CDR3 is CASSTQGDHSYNEQFF. CDR3 DNA sequence: TGTGCCAGCAGCACTCAGGGGGACCACTCCTACAATGAGCAGTTCTTC.

The CDR3 reads CASSLGEMAGYTF. The CDR3 DNA follows: TGTGCCAGCAGTTTAGGTGAAATGGCTGGCTACACCTTC. The gene calls are TRBV28 and TRBJ1-2; D remains ambiguous. CDR1 and CDR2 from the germline V gene are MDHEN and SYDVKM. V lost 2 bases to trimming and J lost 7 bases, with 11 bases between them. The CDR3 sequence is 13 residues long.

A few counts support this clone. The same CDR3 can be traced to other DNA sequences in this sample. The chain combines TRBV5-6 with TRBJ2-7; D call uncertain. In germline, CDR1 is SGHDT, CDR2 YYEEEE. This CDR3 has 12 amino acids. Trimming removed 1 base from V and 3 bases from J, with 5 bases in between. CDR3 region: CASSLLGYEQYF. In nucleotides, the CDR3 is TGTGCCAGCAGCTTGTTGGGCTACGAGCAGTACTTC.

This chain joins TRBV29-1 and TRBJ2-5, with 9 bases aligning to TRBD1. V was pared by 8 bases and J by 4 bases, with 8 bases of the junction left unmatched. Germline V gene data show CDR1 as SQVTM and CDR2 as ANQGSEA. This CDR3 is built from 13 residues. The CDR3 protein is CSLTGGKAETQYF. The CDR3, as DNA: TGCAGCTTAACAGGGGGCAAGGCAGAGACCCAGTACTTC.

The rearrangement joins TRBV2 to TRBJ2-1; D is ambiguous. This CDR3 is 16 amino acids long. The germline CDR1 and CDR2 sequences are SNHLY and FYNNEI. Trimming removed 6 bases from V and 0 bases from J, with 15 bases in between. In nucleotides, the CDR3 is TGTGCCAGCAGACCGCGTGGGGTTCACTCCTACAATGAGCAGTTCTTC. It yields the protein CASRPRGVHSYNEQFF.

The J gene is TRBJ2-1, the V gene TRBV28, with TRBD2 matching 7 bases. The CDR3 loop spans 12 amino acids. V trimming: 5 bases; J trimming: 8 bases; junction bases outside the gene matches: 3. Germline V gene lookup returns CDR1 MDHEN and CDR2 SYDVKM. The CDR3 DNA follows: TGTGCCAGCAGTCCGACTAGCTATGAGCAGTTCTTC. It specifies CASSPTSYEQFF.

The chain carries TRBV19 and TRBJ1-5; no reliable D call. V was clipped by 5 bases and J by 7 bases, with 9 bases between them. This CDR3 spans 12 amino acids. Germline V CDR1 and CDR2: LNHDA, SQIVND (reference sequence). CDR3 loop: CASSPYEQPQHF. CDR3 sequence (DNA): TGTGCCAGTAGTCCCTATGAACAGCCCCAGCATTTT. The whole variable domain, filled in from reference TRBV19 and TRBJ1-5, reads DGGITQSPKYLFRKEGQNVTLSCEQNLNHDAMYWYRQDPGQGLRLIYYSQIVNDFQKGDIAEGYSVSREKKESFPLTVTSAQKNPTAFYLCASSPYEQPQHFGDGTRLSIL.

The count of this clone is one. The same CDR3 also results from other DNA sequences found in this sample. J is TRBJ1-1 and V is TRBV4-3; D is unclear. Trimming stripped 1 base from V and 2 bases from J, with 8 bases between. CDR3 size: 14 residues. Germline CDR1 LGHNA, CDR2 YSLEER. The CDR3: CASSQGGSNTEAFF. In DNA form, the CDR3 reads TGCGCCAGCAGCCAAGGAGGTAGTAACACTGAAGCTTTCTTT.

V and J are TRBV9 and TRBJ2-1; D remains unclear. The germline V gene has CDR1 SGDLS and CDR2 YYNGEE. This CDR3 is built from 12 residues. V lost 4 bases, J lost 7 bases, and 9 bases lay in between. DNA of the CDR3: TGTGCCAGCAGCTGGACCGGGAATGAGCAGTTCTTC. It encodes CASSWTGNEQFF.

This chain connects TRBV4-1 to TRBJ2-3, with 7 positions matching TRBD1. The germline CDR1 and CDR2 sequences are MGHRA and YSYEKL. CDR3 length equals 14 residues. V was clipped by 0 bases and J by 5 bases; unmatched bases: 2. The CDR3 region is CASSQDTGVDTQYF. The CDR3 DNA reads TGCGCCAGCAGCCAAGACACAGGGGTAGATACGCAGTATTTT.

This chain links TRBV14 with TRBJ1-2; TRBD1 is a possible D gene (5 bases). Germline CDR1 and CDR2: SGHDN and FVKESK. With 6 bases removed from V and 7 bases from J, the gap between germline ends came to 21 bases. This CDR3 contains 15 residues. CDR3 residues: CASSQRGTGLLGYTF. The CDR3 bases are TGTGCCAGCAGTCAGCGCGGGACGGGTTTACTTGGCTACACCTTC.

The V call is TRBV7-8, the J call TRBJ1-1; unclear D gene. Germline V gives CDR1 SGHVS, CDR2 FQNEAQ. The ends were cut back, 1 base at V and 3 bases at J, with 9 bases in the middle. This CDR3 spans 14 amino acids. The CDR3 region is CASSLGGLDTEAFF. The CDR3 region has the DNA TGTGCCAGCAGCTTAGGGGGTTTGGACACTGAAGCTTTCTTT.